A single TCR beta chain is shown here with its context. The CDR3 totals 13 residues. V gave up 5 bases and J gave up 7 bases; unmatched junction bases: 7. Germline V gene sequence: CDR1 SEHNR, CDR2 FQNEAQ (reference sequence). The study left out patients who had uncontrolled infection, other autoimmune disease, pregnancy or lactation. Each diagnosis drew on symptoms, thyroxine, TRAb, thyroid ultrasound and orbital computed tomography findings. Researchers took RNA transcripts and amplified the TCR beta CDR3 regions from them. TCR CDR3 underwent first-round RT-PCR with the HTBI primer set. TCRdb called the multiplex PCR reads again in MiXCR, with one record for every CDR3 protein. The profile shows fewer than 500,000 distinct CDR3 sequences, 13% of them singletons. This record belongs to a study of T cells in Graves' hyperthyroidism and ophthalmopathy.

The V gene is TRBV7-9, the J gene TRBJ2-7; 8 positions match TRBD1. The source of this sequence is a young man with Graves' hyperthyroidism that later progressed to Graves' ophthalmopathy. Sequences were obtained from blood. CDR3 in amino acids: CASSAGQGREQYF. CDR3 sequence (DNA): TGTGCCAGCAGCGCTGGACAGGGTAGGGAGCAGTACTTC.